This passage covers 7 T cell receptor beta chains from one sample sequenced in a study of T-cell reconstitution after alpha-beta-depleted transplantation in children. The TCRbeta library was prepared with unique molecular identifiers. TCRdb fed the PCR reads into MiXCR, producing one record per CDR3 protein. The profile shows about 460,000 distinct CDR3 sequences, approximately 10% of them singletons. The sample here was PBMCs, mostly from graft donor cells, taken 180 days after TCRalphabeta/CD19-depleted stem cell transplant. The source is a female patient younger than 10 who had a stem cell transplant for aplastic anemia, so the T cells may come from the graft donor.

This chain joins TRBV4-2 and TRBJ2-5; 12 nucleotides line up with TRBD1. Germline V gene data show CDR1 as LGHNA and CDR2 as YNFKEQ. This CDR3 is 16 amino acids long. Trimming took 4 bases from V and 5 from J; bases not matched to a gene: 8. The CDR3 loop is CASSPSGTGGGETQYF. The CDR3 nucleotides are TGTGCCAGCAGCCCCTCCGGGACAGGGGGCGGGGAGACCCAGTACTTC.

In regard to this clonotype: A much larger clone lies one base from this, so it may be a read error. Here the CDR3 omits its conserved ending phenylalanine or tryptophan, so a read error is the likely source. The genes are TRBV7-2 and TRBJ2-1; D unclear. Germline V gives CDR1 SGHTA, CDR2 FQGNSA. The V and J ends lost 5 bases and 10 bases respectively, with 9 bases between them. The CDR3 runs to 11 residues. In DNA, the CDR3 is TGTGCCAGCAGCCCGAACCAAGAGCAGTTCTTG. This translates into CASSPNQEQFL.

The gene calls are TRBV10-2 and TRBJ2-7, with D perhaps TRBD2 (5 bases). V lost 6 bases and J 6 bases, leaving 18 bases between the germline ends. Germline CDR1 is WSHSY and CDR2 is SAAADI. CDR3 length: 14 residues. The CDR3 DNA follows: TGCGCCAGCAGACAAGGGAGTACACTCCTCGAGCAGTACGTC. Protein product: CASRQGSTLLEQYV.

The CDR3 DNA is TGCGCCAGCAGCTTGGTGTCAGCGGGGAACACTGAAGCTTTCTTT. Protein sequence: CASSLVSAGNTEAFF. The chain is built from TRBV5-1 and TRBJ1-1, with D uncertain. Germline assignment: CDR1 SGHRS and CDR2 YFSETQ. This CDR3 comprises 15 residues. V was pared by 0 bases and J by 1 base, with 10 bases between.

This clonotype was counted between two and nine times. The CDR3 DNA sequence: TGTGCCAGCAGGCCTGGGACAGGGGGGGATGAGCAGTTCTTC. It codes for CASRPGTGGDEQFF. V is TRBV7-2 and J is TRBJ2-1, with 11 bases lining up with TRBD1. The V and J ends lost 6 bases and 8 bases, in that order; junction bases with no gene match: 6. From germline, CDR1 is SGHTA and CDR2 FQGNSA. The CDR3 totals 14 residues.

This clonotype was detected only a few times. The chain uses TRBV7-9 and TRBJ1-1; D unresolved. Per germline, CDR1 SEHNR and CDR2 FQNEAQ (reference sequence). V lost 2 bases, J lost 0 bases, and 13 bases lay in between. The CDR3 is 16 amino acids. CDR3 coding DNA: TGTGCCAGCAGCTTAATTCCGGGTGGGATGAACACTGAAGCTTTCTTT. Translation gives CASSLIPGGMNTEAFF.

This chain connects TRBV5-1 to TRBJ1-6; no firm D call. Per germline, CDR1 SGHRS and CDR2 YFSETQ. The CDR3 has 14 residues. V was clipped by 0 bases and J by 9 bases, with 10 bases between them. CDR3 in DNA: TGCGCCAGCAGCTTGGTCGGAACACCTTCACCCCTCCACTTT. Residues: CASSLVGTPSPLHF.